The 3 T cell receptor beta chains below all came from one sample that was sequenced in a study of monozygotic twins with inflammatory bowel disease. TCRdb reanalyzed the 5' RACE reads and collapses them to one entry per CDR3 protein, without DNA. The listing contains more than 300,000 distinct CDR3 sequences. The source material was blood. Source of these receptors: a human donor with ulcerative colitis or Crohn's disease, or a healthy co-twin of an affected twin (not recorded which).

Here the CDR3 reads CASSQDLERSTYF. The V gene is TRBV4-3, the J gene TRBJ2-3. Germline V lookup: CDR1 LGHNA, CDR2 YSLEER. CDR3 size: 13 residues.

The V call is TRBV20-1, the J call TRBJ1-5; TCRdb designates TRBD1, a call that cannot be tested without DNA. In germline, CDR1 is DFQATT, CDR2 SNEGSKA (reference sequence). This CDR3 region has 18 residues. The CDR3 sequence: CSARRTVGGRTSNQPQHF.

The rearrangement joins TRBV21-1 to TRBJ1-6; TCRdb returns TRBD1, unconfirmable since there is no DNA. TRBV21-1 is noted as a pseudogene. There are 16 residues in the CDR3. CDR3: CASSKDSNLDNSPLHF.